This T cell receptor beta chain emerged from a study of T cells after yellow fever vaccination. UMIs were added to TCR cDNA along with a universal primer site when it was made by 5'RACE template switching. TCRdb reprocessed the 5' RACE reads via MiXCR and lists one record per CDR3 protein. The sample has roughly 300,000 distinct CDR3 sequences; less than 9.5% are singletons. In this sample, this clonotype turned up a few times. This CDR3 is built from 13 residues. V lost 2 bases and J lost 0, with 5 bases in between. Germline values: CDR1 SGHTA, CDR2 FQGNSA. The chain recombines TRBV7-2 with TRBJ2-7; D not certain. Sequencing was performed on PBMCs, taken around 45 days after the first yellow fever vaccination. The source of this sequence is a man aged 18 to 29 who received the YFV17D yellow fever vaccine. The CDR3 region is CASSLTASYEQYF. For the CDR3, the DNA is TGTGCCAGCAGCTTAACAGCCTCCTACGAGCAGTACTTC.